A selection of T cell receptor beta chains follows, all from one sample in a study of blood T cell repertoires in COVID-19. TCRdb's table, derived via immunoSEQ multiplex PCR, lists solely in-frame clones and lacks some. Of approximately 90,000 clones detected, 60% to 85% appear once; the ten largest clones hold around 49%. What was sequenced was peripheral blood. The receptors originated from a human donor in a cohort sampled during active COVID-19. Both conserved end residues are part of each CDR3. Fields, in order: V gene, J gene, D gene, clone size, CDR3 protein, CDR3 DNA. A D gene is named only where the DNA matches it firmly. Size is omitted from some rows. Given values are once, few, many or a class for expanded clones.

TRBV7-2,TRBJ2-5,-,-,CASSLVRARQETQYF,TGTGCCAGCAGCTTAGTTCGTGCCCGGCAAGAGACCCAGTACTTC
TRBV7-9,TRBJ2-2,TRBD1,few,CASSRTGFGELFF,TGTGCCAGCAGCCGGACAGGGTTCGGGGAGCTGTTTTTT
TRBV29-1,TRBJ2-4,TRBD2,-,CSVDPGLAGGIQYF,TGCAGCGTGGACCCGGGACTAGCGGGAGGGATTCAGTACTTC
TRBV5-1,TRBJ1-1,-,-,CASSLLQGLGVTEAFF,TGCGCCAGCAGCCTCCTCCAGGGGCTGGGCGTGACTGAAGCTTTCTTT
TRBV5-6,TRBJ1-5,-,few,CASGFKDSGRPQHF,TGTGCCAGCGGGTTTAAGGACAGCGGTCGACCCCAGCATTTT
TRBV6-6,TRBJ2-3,TRBD1,once,CASSPGTGGTDTQYF,TGTGCCAGCAGCCCCGGGACAGGGGGCACAGATACGCAGTATTTT
TRBV6-5,TRBJ1-2,TRBD1,once,CASTSRQGALGYTF,TGTGCCAGCACGAGTCGACAGGGGGCGCTTGGCTACACCTTC
TRBV28,TRBJ2-7,TRBD2,-,CASGGLARSEQYF,TGTGCCAGCGGTGGACTAGCCCGGAGCGAGCAGTACTTC
TRBV18,TRBJ1-2,TRBD1,once,CASSPPNRGNYGYTF,TGTGCCAGCTCACCACCGAACAGGGGCAACTATGGCTACACCTTC
TRBV5-4,TRBJ2-2,TRBD2,-,CASSLPAGAGHGELFF,TGTGCCAGCAGCTTGCCAGCGGGAGCGGGACACGGGGAGCTGTTTTTT
TRBV15,TRBJ2-3,-,-,CATSRDGGDRRTDTQYF,TGTGCCACCAGCAGAGATGGGGGGGACAGGAGAACAGATACGCAGTATTTT
TRBV11-2,TRBJ2-7,-,-,CASSLTRDYEQYF,TGTGCCAGCAGCTTAACGCGGGACTACGAGCAGTACTTC
TRBV7-8,TRBJ2-2,-,few,CASHRGADTGELFF,TGTGCCAGCCATCGGGGGGCGGACACCGGGGAGCTGTTTTTT
TRBV11-2,TRBJ2-7,TRBD2,-,CASSLVLAGEAEQYF,TGTGCCAGCAGCTTAGTACTAGCGGGAGAGGCCGAGCAGTACTTC
TRBV30,TRBJ2-1,TRBD2,-,CAWSLPGFSGSTSEQFF,TGTGCCTGGAGTCTTCCAGGTTTTAGCGGGAGTACGAGTGAGCAGTTCTTC
TRBV28,TRBJ2-3,-,-,CASSPHWVRETSTDTQYF,TGTGCCAGCAGCCCCCATTGGGTACGGGAAACTAGCACAGATACGCAGTATTTT
TRBV18,TRBJ1-2,-,-,CASSPGRAYGYTF,TGTGCCAGCTCACCCGGGAGAGCCTATGGCTACACCTTC
TRBV6-5,TRBJ1-5,-,few,CASSPGESNQPQHF,TGTGCCAGCAGTCCCGGAGAATCTAATCAGCCCCAGCATTTT
TRBV6-6,TRBJ1-4,TRBD1,-,CASSSSGQGDEKLFF,TGTGCCAGCAGTTCCTCCGGACAGGGGGACGAAAAACTGTTTTTT
TRBV5-1,TRBJ1-4,-,-,CASSLDVSFSTNEKLFF,TGCGCCAGCAGCTTGGATGTCAGTTTTTCAACTAATGAAAAACTGTTTTTT
TRBV2,TRBJ2-1,TRBD2,-,CASRKRETSNEQFF,TGTGCCAGCAGGAAGCGGGAGACCTCTAATGAGCAGTTCTTC
TRBV5-5,TRBJ2-3,TRBD1,-,CASSLGFQGDMPDTQYF,TGTGCCAGCAGCTTGGGTTTCCAGGGGGATATGCCAGATACGCAGTATTTT
TRBV7-2,TRBJ2-7,TRBD1,-,CASRLNLDRVLEQYF,TGTGCCAGCAGGCTGAATCTTGACAGGGTTTTGGAGCAGTACTTC
TRBV28,TRBJ2-4,TRBD2,-,CASSLTTSGNKNIQYF,TGTGCCAGCAGTTTGACTACTAGCGGAAACAAAAACATTCAGTACTTC
TRBV15,TRBJ2-4,-,once,CATSRDLHSFVIQYF,TGTGCCACCAGCAGAGATCTTCACTCGTTCGTCATTCAGTACTTC
TRBV4-2,TRBJ2-3,TRBD2,-,CASLLAGVRDTQYF,TGTGCCAGTTTACTAGCGGGAGTTCGAGATACGCAGTATTTT
TRBV14,TRBJ2-1,-,-,CASSTRQARYSNEQFF,TGTGCCAGCAGCACACGCCAGGCCCGATACTCCAATGAGCAGTTCTTC
TRBV6-5,TRBJ2-5,-,-,CASSYSTRQQETQYF,TGTGCCAGCAGTTACTCGACTCGGCAGCAAGAGACCCAGTACTTC
TRBV10-3,TRBJ1-5,TRBD1,-,CAISESGQAGVSQHF,TGTGCCATCAGTGAGTCGGGACAGGCTGGGGTGTCCCAGCATTTT
TRBV5-6,TRBJ2-3,TRBD2,-,CASSLGIAGGRHNTQYF,TGTGCCAGCAGCTTGGGGATAGCGGGAGGGAGGCACAATACGCAGTATTTT
TRBV5-6,TRBJ2-2,-,-,CASSRDTGELFF,TGTGCCAGCAGCCGGGACACCGGGGAGCTGTTTTTT
TRBV20-1,TRBJ1-1,-,-,CSAPQGRAFF,TGCAGTGCTCCCCAGGGGCGGGCTTTCTTT
TRBV9,TRBJ2-1,-,once,CASSFGLEPHNEQFF,TGTGCCAGCAGCTTCGGACTGGAACCACACAATGAGCAGTTCTTC
TRBV28,TRBJ2-2,-,-,CASRLSTTLNTGELFF,TGTGCCAGCAGACTATCAACCACACTCAACACCGGGGAGCTGTTTTTT
TRBV29-1,TRBJ2-7,TRBD1,-,CSVGRGGVPTYEQYF,TGCAGCGTTGGAAGAGGGGGCGTTCCAACCTACGAGCAGTACTTC
TRBV9,TRBJ2-7,TRBD1,-,CASSVRDRFGEQYF,TGTGCCAGCAGCGTCCGGGACAGGTTCGGCGAGCAGTACTTC
TRBV4-3,TRBJ2-5,-,-,CASSQSGVETQYF,TGCGCCAGCAGCCAGTCAGGGGTGGAGACCCAGTACTTC
TRBV28,TRBJ1-1,-,-,CASRGTLTHSTEAFF,TGTGCCAGCAGAGGGACTTTGACTCATTCCACTGAAGCTTTCTTT